Listed below are T cell receptor beta chains from one sample, sequenced in a study of circulating and synovial CD4+ cells in juvenile arthritis. TCRdb's table, derived via immunoSEQ multiplex PCR, lists solely in-frame clones and lacks some. This table has approximately 16,000 clones, under 95% appearing once. The specimen was CD4+ T cells from blood. These receptor sequences come from a human donor with juvenile idiopathic arthritis. Each CDR3 is given with its conserved first and last residue. A D gene is named only where the DNA matches it firmly.

>TRBJ1-1|TRBV9|TRBD1
TGTGCCAGCACCTCTAGGGACAGGGGATTTGACACTGAAGCTTTCTTT
CASTSRDRGFDTEAFF
>TRBJ2-1|TRBV10-3|NA
TGTGCCATCTCAGCCGGGGGACTCACTTACAATGAGCAGTTCTTC
CAISAGGLTYNEQFF
>TRBJ1-1|TRBV18|NA
TGTGCCAGCTCACCACTCTACCCTGAAGCTTTCTTT
CASSPLYPEAFF
>TRBJ2-2|TRBV10-3|TRBD2
TGTGCCATCAGTCAGGGACTAGCGGGAGTCACCGGGGAGCTGTTTTTT
CAISQGLAGVTGELFF
>TRBJ2-5|TRBV7-9|TRBD2
TGTGCCAGCAGCCAGAGCGAGAGCGGGAGGACGAGACAAGAGACCCAGTACTTC
CASSQSESGRTRQETQYF
>TRBJ1-1|TRBV6-1|TRBD1
TGTGCCAGCAGTAACAGGGGGAGAGGCACTGAAGCTTTCTTT
CASSNRGRGTEAFF
>TRBJ1-2|TRBV9|NA
TGTGCCAGCAGCGTCGGGGGGATGACAGGCTACACCTTC
CASSVGGMTGYTF
>TRBJ1-2|TRBV9|NA
TGTGCCAGCAGCGTAAACGGGGAATATGGCTACACCTTC
CASSVNGEYGYTF
>TRBJ2-7|TRBV27|NA
TGTGCCAGCAGTTTACGCAGCCGCGGGCCTTACGAGCAGTACTTC
CASSLRSRGPYEQYF
>TRBJ1-5|TRBV5-1|TRBD1
TGCGCCAGCAGCCGGACAGGGGGAGAGAGCAATCAGCCCCAGCATTTT
CASSRTGGESNQPQHF
>TRBJ1-2|TRBV4-3|NA
TGCGCCAGCAGCCAAGACCTCGCCAGGGGCTCTGGCTACACCTTC
CASSQDLARGSGYTF
>TRBJ2-3|TRBV9|NA
TGTGCCAGCGGCCACCTTTTGACGCAGTATTTT
CASGHLLTQYF
>TRBJ1-1|TRBV19|TRBD1
TGTGCCTTCAGGCCGACAGGGGCCCTAACCCCTATGAACACTGAAGCTTTCTTT
CAFRPTGALTPMNTEAFF
>TRBJ1-1|TRBV20-1|NA
TGCAGTGCTAGATCATTCACTGAAGCTTTCTTT
CSARSFTEAFF
>TRBJ2-1|TRBV14|NA
TGTGCCAGCAGCCAGTCCTCCGTTCACAATGAGCAGTTCTTC
CASSQSSVHNEQFF
>TRBJ2-5|TRBV6-5|NA
TGTGCCAGCAGTCGGGTCCCCAAGGAAGGGACCCAGTACTTC
CASSRVPKEGTQYF
>TRBJ1-6|TRBV27|NA
TGTGCCAGCAGTTTCGAGCGAAGGTCACCCCTCCACTTT
CASSFERRSPLHF
>TRBJ2-7|TRBV19|NA
TGTGCCAGTAGTATAGGTGACACGCAGTACTTC
CASSIGDTQYF